These 31 T cell receptor beta chains were sequenced from one sample in a study of tumor-infiltrating lymphocytes in primary liver carcinoma. From roughly 470 ng total RNA, TCR beta cDNA was generated with a primer in the constant region. Sequencing libraries for TCR beta derived from three nested multiplex PCR rounds that used slightly modified ARM-PCR. In the first two PCR rounds, TRBV1-TRBV30 forward primers were paired with a C-beta reverse primer, and each round lasted approximately 9 cycles. One entry per CDR3 protein, called by TCRdb with MiXCR from the multiplex PCR reads. Of approximately 320,000 distinct CDR3 sequences in the sample, roughly 60% are singletons; the top ten hold 15% to 20%. For blood RNA, unsorted whole blood served as the source, and germline DNA was extracted too. The material sequenced was peripheral blood. The receptors were sampled from a woman in her 30s with primary liver carcinoma and hepatitis B virus infection.

This clonotype was observed many times. The DNA of the CDR3 is TGTGCCAGCAGTCCCGGTTCCTCCGGGGAGCTGTTTTTT. Encoded protein: CASSPGSSGELFF. The J gene is TRBJ2-2, the V gene TRBV11-1, with D unclear. The CDR3 runs to 13 residues. The germline V gene has CDR1 SGHAT and CDR2 FQDESV (reference sequence). V lost 6 bases and J lost 6, with 11 bases in between.

This clonotype has ten or more counts. The V call is TRBV6-1, the J call TRBJ2-2; D is ambiguous. The CDR3 loop spans 13 amino acids. V lost 9 bases, J lost 1 base, and 9 bases lay in between. From germline, CDR1 is MNHNS and CDR2 SASEGT. The CDR3 DNA follows: TGTGCCAGAAAGGACCAGAACACCGGGGAGCTGTTTTTT. Its translation is CARKDQNTGELFF.

The V gene is TRBV6-2 or TRBV6-3, the J gene TRBJ2-7; the D gene is possibly TRBD2 (6 bases). CDR1 is MNHEY, CDR2 SVGEGT, per germline. The CDR3 spans 13 residues. V was clipped by 10 bases and J by 2 bases, with 15 bases between them. The CDR3 protein is CATRGGATYEQYF. In nucleotides, the CDR3 is TGTGCCACCCGGGGAGGAGCCACCTACGAGCAGTACTTC.

In its sample, this clonotype was seen many times. This chain joins TRBV12-3 or TRBV12-4 and TRBJ1-4; tentatively, D is TRBD1 (5 bases). Trimming took off 9 bases at V and 13 bases at J, with 21 bases between the two ends. The length of the CDR3 is 13 residues. Written as DNA, the CDR3 is TGTGCCAGTTTAAAGCAGGGCGTTCGAAGACTGTTTTTT. It is translated as CASLKQGVRRLFF.

Regarding this clonotype: This could be a read error, since a much larger clone is one nucleotide away. CDR3 in amino acids: CASSQGGMSVTEAFF. The DNA for the CDR3 is TGTGCCAGCAGCCAGGGGGGCATGTCGGTCACTGAAGCTTTCTTT. The V call is TRBV4-2, the J call TRBJ1-1; D may be TRBD1 (6 bases). V gave up 3 bases and J gave up 4 bases, with 15 bases separating them. This CDR3 comprises 15 residues. CDR1 and CDR2 from the germline V gene are LGHNA and YNFKEQ.

Concerning this clonotype: A much larger clone lies one base from this, so it may be a read error. The rearrangement links TRBV29-1 to TRBJ2-7; D is perhaps TRBD2 (6 bases). Trimming took 0 bases from V and 4 from J, leaving 10 bases between them. Germline lookup yields CDR1 SQVTM and CDR2 ANQGSEA. The CDR3 sequence is 13 residues long. The CDR3 here is CSVEEGEAYEQYF. CDR3 coding DNA: TGCAGCGTTGAAGAAGGGGAGGCTTACGAGCAGTACTTC.

On this clonotype: Just one base apart from a much larger clone, this may be a read error. This chain connects TRBV5-4 to TRBJ2-3; 9 bases are shared with TRBD2. The germline V gene has CDR1 SGHNT and CDR2 YYREEE (reference sequence). Trimming took 2 bases from V and 1 from J; bases not matched to a gene: 5. The CDR3 is made up of 16 amino acids. Here the CDR3 DNA reads TGTGCCAGCAGCTTCGGAGCGGGAGGACGCACAGATACGCAGTATTTT. This codes for CASSFGAGGRTDTQYF.

V is TRBV30 and J is TRBJ1-4; 7 bases match TRBD1. With 2 bases clipped from V and 4 bases from J, the junction kept 4 bases outside the gene matches. Germline V gene data show CDR1 as GTSNPN and CDR2 as SVGIG (reference sequence). The CDR3 loop spans 14 amino acids. The DNA for the CDR3 is TGTGCCTGGAGTCGGCAGGGGGGTAATGAAAAACTGTTTTTT. Its translation is CAWSRQGGNEKLFF.

V gene TRBV11-1 combines with J gene TRBJ1-1; TRBD1 might be the D (6 bases). Trimming removed 6 bases at V and 8 bases at J, with 16 bases between. Per the germline V gene, CDR1 is SGHAT and CDR2 is FQDESV (reference sequence). This CDR3 spans 13 amino acids. CDR3 loop: CASSYRDMDEAFF. Here the CDR3 DNA reads TGTGCCAGCAGTTACAGGGACATGGACGAAGCTTTCTTT.

Regarding this clonotype: This may come from a read error, since a much larger clone is one base off. This rearrangement joins TRBV4-3 to TRBJ2-7, with D perhaps assigned TRBD1 or TRBD2 (5 bases each). The V and J ends lost 4 bases and 2 bases respectively, with 15 bases between them. The CDR3 length is 15 residues. Germline values: CDR1 LGHNA, CDR2 YSLEER. CDR3: CASSRGFEEAYEQYF. The CDR3 DNA reads TGCGCCAGCAGCCGGGGGTTCGAGGAGGCCTACGAGCAGTACTTC.

This clonotype showed up just a few times. The chain carries TRBV5-6 and TRBJ1-1, with a possible D match to TRBD1 (6 bases). Germline lookup yields CDR1 SGHDT and CDR2 YYEEEE. The CDR3 consists of 13 residues. The V and J ends lost 1 base and 5 bases respectively, with 9 bases between them. Written as DNA, the CDR3 is TGTGCCAGCAGCTTGAAGGGGGGGACTGAAGCTTTCTTT. Amino acids: CASSLKGGTEAFF.

Points on this clonotype: A read error may explain this, as a much larger clone is one base away. The chain couples TRBV6-5 to TRBJ1-5; a possible D gene is TRBD1 (5 bases). The length of the CDR3 is 13 residues. Germline lookup yields CDR1 MNHEY and CDR2 SVGAGI. CDR3 amino acids: CVSRGQLNQPQHF. CDR3 sequence (DNA): TGTGTCAGCAGAGGACAACTCAATCAGCCCCAGCATTTT.

The table lists this clonotype with a count of one. A read error may be the cause here, since a much bigger clone is one base away. The rearrangement uses TRBV14 and TRBJ1-6; no clear D gene. Germline-derived CDR1 and CDR2 are SGHDN and FVKESK. The CDR3 sequence is 14 residues long. V dropped 5 bases and J dropped 11 bases, with 16 bases sitting between them. CDR3 residues: CASSGDGRHPPLHF. DNA of the CDR3: TGTGCCAGCAGCGGTGACGGTAGACATCCACCCCTCCACTTT.

This clonotype was observed a single time. The CDR3 end shows no conserved phenylalanine or tryptophan, and so a read error is likely. It is unclear where the CDR3 begins or ends on the DNA, so no DNA is shown, and the CDR3 is as TCRdb lists it. The V gene is TRBV29-1, the J gene TRBJ2-1; the D call TRBD1 from the table was never checked on the DNA. The CDR3 is 16 residues long, counting both termini. Per the germline V gene, CDR1 is SQVTM and CDR2 is ANQGSEA. The CDR3 region is CSVEDGQVTRYNEQFL.

This clonotype was recorded at least ten times. This chain links TRBV6-6 with TRBJ1-2; tentative D call: TRBD1 (6 bases). The ends were cut back, 6 bases at V and 2 bases at J, with 10 bases in the middle. CDR3 size: 13 residues. Germline V gives CDR1 MNHNY, CDR2 SVGAGI (reference sequence). The CDR3 DNA reads TGTGCCAGCAGCCCAACAGGGAACTATGGCTACACCTTC. This sequence encodes CASSPTGNYGYTF.

This clonotype was counted ten times or more. The V gene is TRBV6-5, the J gene TRBJ2-7; D is possibly TRBD1 (6 bases). The CDR3 loop spans 14 amino acids. V lost 7 bases, J lost 3 bases, and 16 bases lay in between. Looked up from germline, CDR1 is MNHEY and CDR2 is SVGAGI. The CDR3 sequence is CASKVLTGNYEQYF. DNA of the CDR3: TGTGCCAGCAAAGTATTAACAGGGAACTACGAGCAGTACTTC.

The V gene is TRBV12-3 or TRBV12-4, the J gene TRBJ2-3, with 9 bases matching TRBD2. This CDR3 contains 15 residues. The V gene end was trimmed by 2 bases and the J gene end by 3 bases; junction bases not matched to a gene: 3. The CDR3 DNA sequence: TGTGCCAGCAGTTTAAGCCTAGCGGGAACAGATACGCAGTATTTT. This translates into CASSLSLAGTDTQYF.

This clonotype was seen a handful of times. This chain uses TRBV6-6 with TRBJ1-6, with 7 bases matching TRBD1. Per germline, CDR1 MNHNY and CDR2 SVGAGI (reference sequence). The ends lost 2 bases at V and 7 bases at J; junction bases unmatched: 2. The CDR3 runs 14 residues. CDR3 DNA: TGTGCCAGCAGTTACCGGACAGGCAATTCACCCCTCCACTTT. Its translation: CASSYRTGNSPLHF.

Regarding this clonotype: This CDR3 fails to terminate in the conserved phenylalanine or tryptophan, so it likely reflects a read error. This rearrangement joins TRBV6-5 to TRBJ2-7; 8 bases match TRBD1. This CDR3 comprises 14 residues. Germline CDR1 and CDR2: MNHEY and SVGAGI. V shed 6 bases and J 7 bases; nucleotides not matched to a gene: 11. The CDR3 coding sequence is TGTGCCAGCAGCTTTGGACAGGGCCGGGGAGAGCAGTACCTC. Protein: CASSFGQGRGEQYL.

The chain uses TRBV4-3 and TRBJ2-4; D gene unclear. This CDR3 has 14 residues. V lost 2 bases and J 0 bases, leaving 5 bases between the germline ends. The V gene's germline CDR1 is LGHNA and CDR2 YSLEER. The CDR3 sequence is CASSQNLAKNIQYF. CDR3 in DNA: TGCGCCAGCAGCCAAAATCTAGCCAAAAACATTCAGTACTTC.

This clonotype has only one observation. The chain links TRBV11-1 to TRBJ2-7, with a weak D call TRBD1 (6 bases). The ends were cut back, 5 bases at V and 10 bases at J, with 24 bases in the middle. This CDR3 has 15 amino acids. In germline, CDR1 is SGHAT, CDR2 FQDESV (reference sequence). CDR3 bases: TGTGCCAGCAGCCCCCGGGACACCCGTTTCTACGGACAGTACTTC. It specifies CASSPRDTRFYGQYF.

This clonotype was seen ten or more times. The chain combines TRBV6-1 with TRBJ2-7; the D gene could be TRBD1 or TRBD2 (5 bases each). V was pared by 6 bases and J by 4 bases, with 13 bases between. This CDR3 has 13 amino acids. CDR1 and CDR2 (germline): MNHNS, SASEGT. In nucleotides, the CDR3 is TGTGCCAGCAGCCGGGACGGGGCTTACGAGCAGTACTTC. Translation gives CASSRDGAYEQYF.

The chain joins TRBV20-1 to TRBJ2-5; D remains ambiguous. Looked up from germline, CDR1 is DFQATT and CDR2 is SNEGSKA (reference sequence). CDR3 size: 9 residues. The CDR3 region has the DNA TGCAGAATCGGGGAGACCCAGTACTTC. As protein: CRIGETQYF.

This clonotype was found many times. The rearrangement uses TRBV11-1 and TRBJ2-7, with 8 bases fitting TRBD2. The CDR3 runs to 17 residues. Trimming cost V 5 bases and J 3 bases; bases outside gene matches: 15. In germline, CDR1 is SGHAT, CDR2 FQDESV (reference sequence). The CDR3 DNA sequence: TGTGCCAGCAGCCCCAACCAGGGACTAGTATTCCACTACGAGCAGTACTTC. It encodes CASSPNQGLVFHYEQYF. Full variable domain (rest looked up from reference TRBV11-1 and TRBJ2-7): EAEVAQSPRYKITEKSQAVAFWCDPISGHATLYWYRQILGQGPELLVQFQDESVVDDSQLPKDRFSAERLKGVDSTLKIQPAELGDSAMYLCASSPNQGLVFHYEQYFGPGTRLTVT.

The genes are TRBV12-3 or TRBV12-4 and TRBJ2-1; 12 nucleotides line up with TRBD2. This CDR3 contains 15 residues. Trimming cost V 6 bases and J 7 bases; bases outside gene matches: 7. The CDR3 nucleotides are TGTGCCAGCAGACTAACTAGCGGGAGGTTTAATGAGCAGTTCTTC. This sequence encodes CASRLTSGRFNEQFF.

A word on this clonotype: A much larger clone is a single base away; this may be a read error. The V call is TRBV29-1, the J call TRBJ1-4; 9 bases are a match to TRBD1. CDR3 length: 13 amino acids. Germline lookup yields CDR1 SQVTM and CDR2 ANQGSEA. The CDR3 is CRAQDRGGEKLFF. CDR3 bases: TGCAGGGCCCAGGACAGGGGAGGCGAAAAACTGTTTTTT.

This clonotype was detected only a few times. The CDR3 region has the DNA TGTGCCAGCAGTCCCGACAACTTTTACGAGCAGTACTTC. Its protein is CASSPDNFYEQYF. This chain connects TRBV14 to TRBJ2-7; D uncertain. This CDR3 region has 13 residues. Looked up from germline, CDR1 is SGHDN and CDR2 is FVKESK. The V gene lost 6 bases and the J gene lost 4 bases, with 13 bases spanning the gap. The full variable domain, its missing parts supplied by reference TRBV14 and TRBJ2-7, is EAGVTQFPSHSVIEKGQTVTLRCDPISGHDNLYWYRRVMGKEIKFLLHFVKESKQDESGMPNNRFLAERTGGTYSTLKVQPAELEDSGVYFCASSPDNFYEQYFGPGTRLTVT.

This clonotype was observed a single time. The CDR3 end shows no conserved phenylalanine or tryptophan, and so a read error is likely. The chain couples TRBV6-5 to TRBJ1-6; TRBD1 is a possible D gene (6 bases). V dropped 4 bases and J dropped 4 bases, with 11 bases sitting between them. The CDR3 is made up of 15 amino acids. Per the germline V gene, CDR1 is MNHEY and CDR2 is SVGAGI. The CDR3: CASSSWQGYNSPLHL. Here the CDR3 DNA reads TGTGCCAGCAGTTCTTGGCAGGGGTATAATTCACCCCTCCACTTG.

This clonotype appeared a single time. The rearrangement uses TRBV28 and TRBJ2-7; 10 bases line up with TRBD2. This CDR3 has 14 residues. V dropped 6 bases and J dropped 5; count of bases not matched to a gene: 7. Per the germline V gene, CDR1 is MDHEN and CDR2 is SYDVKM. This CDR3 reads CASSWTSGGDEQYF. In DNA, the CDR3 is TGTGCCAGCAGCTGGACTAGCGGAGGTGACGAGCAGTACTTC.

The chain couples TRBV5-7 to TRBJ2-1, with TRBD1 as a possible D gene (5 bases). TRBV5-7 is given ORF status, its function remaining uncertain. V lost 2 bases and J 8 bases, leaving 8 bases between the germline ends. The CDR3 runs to 12 residues. CDR3 nucleotides: TGTGCCAGCAGCTTTTGGGGCCATGAGCAGTTCTTC. This codes for CASSFWGHEQFF.

This clonotype was counted a few times. The V call is TRBV6-5, the J call TRBJ1-1; TRBD1 is a possible D gene (5 bases). CDR1 MNHEY and CDR2 SVGAGI come from the germline V gene. This CDR3 spans 18 amino acids. V lost 4 bases and J 1 base, leaving 22 bases between the germline ends. The CDR3 nucleotides are TGTGCCAGCAGTTCCCACTTCCGGGACCGTTCTCGGAACACTGAAGCTTTCTTT. Translation gives CASSSHFRDRSRNTEAFF.